Shown below are 30 T cell receptor beta chains from a single sample sequenced in a study of cytomegalovirus exposure and HLA in healthy donors. PCR involved 60 Vbeta and 13 Jbeta primers. The protocol was immunoSEQ multiplex PCR, while the TCRdb copy is restricted to in-frame clones and leaves out a portion. The sample holds approximately 210,000 clones; about 80% are singletons and the top ten take approximately 0.99%. The specimen was PBMCs. These TCRs come from a woman aged 35 to 49 in good health and CMV-seronegative.

In this sample, this clone turned up a few times. The chain employs TRBV21-1 and TRBJ2-7; the table's D call, TRBD1, was not checked against the DNA. TRBV21-1 has pseudogene status. This CDR3 contains 14 residues. The CDR3 DNA reads as TGTGCCAGCAGCTCCCGGGACAGACTATACGAGCAGTACTTC. Protein: CASSSRDRLYEQYF.

The J gene is TRBJ2-5, the V gene TRBV7-8; 7 nucleotides line up with TRBD1. J gave up 0 bases and V 5 bases, and 6 bases lay outside the gene matches. The CDR3 totals 15 residues. CDR1 is SGHVS, CDR2 FQNEAQ, per germline. The CDR3 region has the DNA TGTGCCAGCAGCCCCCTGACAGGGTACCAAGAGACCCAGTACTTC. It codes for CASSPLTGYQETQYF.

The V gene is TRBV18, the J gene TRBJ2-7; D is possibly TRBD1 (7 bases). The germline gives CDR1 KGHSH, CDR2 LQKENI. CDR3 length: 14 amino acids. Trimming stripped 3 bases from V and 6 bases from J, with 15 bases between. Here the CDR3 reads CASSPSQGGVEQYF. As DNA, the CDR3 is TGTGCCAGCTCACCGTCCCAGGGGGGTGTCGAGCAGTACTTC.

In its sample, this clone was seen a few times. This sequence joins TRBV29-1 and TRBJ2-1; D unclear. CDR1 is SQVTM, CDR2 ANQGSEA, per germline. This CDR3 comprises 14 residues. The V gene lost 3 bases and the J gene lost 4 bases, with 13 bases spanning the gap. CDR3 bases: TGCAGCGTTGAGGAGTCGAATGGTTACAATGAGCAGTTCTTC. Encoded protein: CSVEESNGYNEQFF.

This clone occurred a few times. The rearrangement links TRBV5-1 to TRBJ1-4; TRBD1 aligns across 7 bases. CDR1 and CDR2 (germline): SGHRS, YFSETQ. The V segment lost 0 bases and the J segment 2 bases; nucleotides outside the gene matches: 7. CDR3 size: 17 residues. The CDR3: CASSLAPGTATNEKLFF. CDR3 nucleotides: TGCGCCAGCAGCTTGGCCCCGGGGACAGCGACTAATGAAAAACTGTTTTTT. Full variable domain (missing parts from reference TRBV5-1 and TRBJ1-4): KAGVTQTPRYLIKTRGQQVTLSCSPISGHRSVSWYQQTPGQGLQFLFEYFSETQRNKGNFPGRFSGRQFSNSRSEMNVSTLELGDSALYLCASSLAPGTATNEKLFFGSGTQLSVL.

The V and J genes are TRBV5-6 and TRBJ2-5, with D maybe TRBD2 (6 bases). Germline CDR1 SGHDT, CDR2 YYEEEE. The CDR3 runs to 13 residues. The ends were cut back, 4 bases at V and 5 bases at J, with 12 bases in the middle. CDR3 in DNA: TGTGCCAGCAGCGCCGGGAGTAAGGAGACCCAGTACTTC. It encodes CASSAGSKETQYF.

This chain connects TRBV6-1 to TRBJ2-7; 10 bases map to TRBD1. Germline V gene data show CDR1 as MNHNS and CDR2 as SASEGT. The CDR3 covers 15 residues. Unmatched junction bases numbered 4, after V lost 3 bases and J lost 2 bases. The CDR3 DNA is TGTGCCAGCAGTGATATTGGACAGGGGGCCTACGAGCAGTACTTC. It yields the protein CASSDIGQGAYEQYF.

V gene TRBV6-5 combines with J gene TRBJ1-2, with 8 bases fitting TRBD1. V lost 6 bases and J lost 5; bases outside the gene matches: 8. Germline V gene data show CDR1 as MNHEY and CDR2 as SVGAGI. This CDR3 has 14 residues. CDR3 loop: CASRRTGREYGYTF. CDR3 coding DNA: TGTGCCAGCAGACGGACAGGGAGGGAGTATGGCTACACCTTC.

This clone was counted once. V usage is TRBV19 and J usage is TRBJ1-2, with 8 positions matching TRBD1. Losses at the gene ends were 3 bases for V and 8 bases for J; bases not matched to a gene: 8. The CDR3 loop spans 14 amino acids. Germline CDR1 LNHDA, CDR2 SQIVND (reference sequence). The DNA for the CDR3 is TGTGCCAGTAGTATGGACAGGGAGGGACGGGGCTACACCTTC. It is translated as CASSMDREGRGYTF.

The chain joins TRBV19 to TRBJ1-5; 9 positions match TRBD1. Per germline, CDR1 LNHDA and CDR2 SQIVND (reference sequence). The trim removed 4 bases at V and 5 bases at J, leaving 9 bases unmatched. The CDR3 spans 16 residues. CDR3 sequence: CASSTSGQGWDQPQHF. CDR3 nucleotide sequence: TGTGCCAGTAGTACCTCGGGACAGGGATGGGATCAGCCCCAGCATTTT.

The chain couples TRBV29-1 to TRBJ2-1; TRBD1 matches 7 bases. Germline CDR1 SQVTM, CDR2 ANQGSEA. The length of the CDR3 is 12 residues. V lost 4 bases and J lost 13; bases outside the gene matches: 10. For the CDR3, the DNA is TGCAGCGTTGCCATGGAGACAGGGACCCAGTTCTTC. This encodes CSVAMETGTQFF.

The rearrangement links TRBV5-6 to TRBJ2-7; 11 nucleotides agree with TRBD1. With V trimmed by 3 bases and J by 3 bases, 2 bases remained unmatched. The length of the CDR3 is 14 residues. Germline CDR1 is SGHDT and CDR2 is YYEEEE. The CDR3 region has the DNA TGTGCCAGCAGCTGGGGGACAGGGGGCTACGAGCAGTACTTC. Encoded protein: CASSWGTGGYEQYF.

The chain employs TRBV4-3 and TRBJ2-5, with TRBD2 identical over 8 bases. Germline loops: CDR1 LGHNA, CDR2 YSLEER. With 0 bases clipped from V and 4 bases from J, the junction kept 4 bases outside the gene matches. CDR3 size: 15 residues. This CDR3 reads CASSQDWLAGETQYF. CDR3 sequence (DNA): TGCGCCAGCAGCCAAGATTGGCTAGCGGGAGAGACCCAGTACTTC.

The chain employs TRBV10-3 and TRBJ2-2; 9 nucleotides match TRBD2. CDR1 is ENHRY, CDR2 SYGVKD, per germline. The CDR3 runs 16 residues. The V segment lost 2 bases and the J segment 5 bases; nucleotides outside the gene matches: 6. CDR3 in amino acids: CAISESIAGETGELFF. CDR3 DNA: TGTGCCATCAGTGAGAGTATAGCGGGAGAGACCGGGGAGCTGTTTTTT.

This clone was counted a few times. This sequence joins TRBV9 and TRBJ2-1, with 7 bases aligning to TRBD2. Germline-derived CDR1 and CDR2 are SGDLS and YYNGEE. The CDR3 is made up of 17 amino acids. Trimming removed 3 bases from V and 1 base from J; junction bases left unmatched: 10. CDR3 nucleotides: TGTGCCAGCAGCGACTTACTAGCCGGGAGGTCCTACAATGAGCAGTTCTTC. This gives the protein CASSDLLAGRSYNEQFF.

The chain carries TRBV14 and TRBJ1-1; D uncertain. The CDR3 covers 13 residues. V was clipped by 2 bases and J by 3 bases, with 7 bases between them. From germline, CDR1 is SGHDN and CDR2 FVKESK. CDR3: CASSQNRDTEAFF. The CDR3 nucleotides read TGTGCCAGCAGCCAAAATCGGGACACTGAAGCTTTCTTT.

The chain uses TRBV4-2 and TRBJ2-2; 9 nucleotides line up with TRBD1. The J segment lost 6 bases and the V segment lost 4 bases, leaving 6 bases of the junction unmatched. The CDR3 is made up of 15 amino acids. CDR1 and CDR2 (germline): LGHNA, YNFKEQ. CDR3: CASSPSGQGSGELFF. The CDR3 DNA reads as TGTGCCAGCAGCCCCTCCGGACAGGGGTCCGGGGAGCTGTTTTTT.

V is TRBV7-2 and J is TRBJ1-2; D might be TRBD1 (5 bases). CDR1 is SGHTA, CDR2 FQGNSA, per germline. V was trimmed by 0 bases and J by 8 bases, leaving 13 bases between them. This CDR3 region has 14 residues. The CDR3 protein is CASSLADPWGGYTF. CDR3 DNA sequence: TGTGCCAGCAGCTTAGCGGACCCATGGGGCGGCTACACCTTC. Complete variable domain (other parts from reference TRBV7-2 and TRBJ1-2): GAGVSQSPSNKVTEKGKDVELRCDPISGHTALYWYRQSLGQGLEFLIYFQGNSAPDKSGLPSDRFSAERTGGSVSTLTIQRTQQEDSAVYLCASSLADPWGGYTFGSGTRLTVV.

The chain employs TRBV5-1 and TRBJ1-2; tentative D call: TRBD1 (6 bases). The CDR3 is made up of 15 amino acids. Germline V gene data show CDR1 as SGHRS and CDR2 as YFSETQ. Trimming stripped 4 bases from V and 2 bases from J, with 15 bases between. In DNA, the CDR3 is TGCGCCAGCAGCCTTAGACTGGGGGCAAACTATGGCTACACCTTC. Encoded protein: CASSLRLGANYGYTF.

This chain connects TRBV7-2 to TRBJ2-1; TRBD1 might be the D (5 bases). The V end lost 2 bases, the J end lost 10 bases, and 12 bases lay between the germline ends. The CDR3 totals 13 residues. The V gene's germline CDR1 is SGHTA and CDR2 FQGNSA. CDR3 in DNA: TGTGCCAGCAGCTTAAGTCCAGGGAACGAGCAGTTCTTC. Protein product: CASSLSPGNEQFF.

The J gene is TRBJ2-4, the V gene TRBV19; 7 bases fit TRBD2. Germline V CDR1 and CDR2: LNHDA, SQIVND (reference sequence). This CDR3 has 15 amino acids. Trimming at V came to 0 bases and at J to 9 bases, leaving 8 bases not matched to a gene. In DNA form, the CDR3 reads TGTGCCAGTAGTATAGATCGGACTAGGTTGGGCATTCAGTACTTC. Its translation: CASSIDRTRLGIQYF.

This sequence joins TRBV4-3 and TRBJ1-4, with D possibly being TRBD1 (5 bases). The CDR3 covers 13 residues. The V end lost 9 bases, the J end lost 5 bases, and 13 bases lay between the germline ends. Germline CDR1 LGHNA, CDR2 YSLEER. The CDR3: CASQGSGNEKLFF. CDR3 DNA: TGCGCCAGTCAGGGCTCCGGGAATGAAAAACTGTTTTTT.

This chain connects TRBV7-2 to TRBJ2-7; 10 positions match TRBD1. This CDR3 has 14 residues. CDR1 and CDR2 from the germline V gene are SGHTA and FQGNSA. V dropped 3 bases and J dropped 4; count of bases not matched to a gene: 3. CDR3: CASSLGDRGYEQYV. CDR3 coding DNA: TGTGCCAGCAGCTTGGGGGACAGGGGATACGAGCAGTACGTC.

This chain uses TRBV7-8 with TRBJ1-1; D possibly corresponds to TRBD1 (6 bases). The germline gives CDR1 SGHVS, CDR2 FQNEAQ. CDR3 size: 16 residues. Trimming pared 1 base from V and 1 base from J, leaving 13 bases between. This CDR3 is CASSLEYRASNTEAFF. As DNA, the CDR3 is TGTGCCAGCAGCTTAGAATACAGGGCCTCGAACACTGAAGCTTTCTTT.

The chain combines TRBV7-8 with TRBJ2-1, with D maybe TRBD1 (6 bases). Trimming shortened V by 4 bases and J by 7 bases, and 17 bases separated the two germline ends. The CDR3 loop spans 15 amino acids. Germline V lookup: CDR1 SGHVS, CDR2 FQNEAQ. The CDR3 sequence: CASSSDSQFGNEQFF. CDR3 DNA sequence: TGTGCCAGCAGCTCGGACAGTCAATTTGGGAATGAGCAGTTCTTC. The full variable domain, completed using reference TRBV7-8 and TRBJ2-1, is GAGVSQSPRYKVAKRGQDVALRCDPISGHVSLFWYQQALGQGPEFLTYFQNEAQLDKSGLPSDRFFAERPEGSVSTLKIQRTQQEDSAVYLCASSSDSQFGNEQFFGPGTRLTVL.

The chain uses TRBV19 and TRBJ2-6; TRBD1 might be the D (5 bases). The V end was cut by 5 bases, the J end by 0 bases, with 11 bases between. CDR1 and CDR2 (germline): LNHDA, SQIVND (reference sequence). This CDR3 region has 16 residues. The CDR3 DNA follows: TGTGCCAGTAGTTTCAGGGTTATCTCTGGGGCCAACGTCCTGACTTTC. Protein product: CASSFRVISGANVLTF.

The rearrangement uses TRBV18 and TRBJ1-4; no reliable D call. The CDR3 runs to 15 residues. CDR1 and CDR2 from the germline V gene are KGHSH and LQKENI. The ends were cut back, 3 bases at V and 2 bases at J, with 10 bases in the middle. The CDR3 loop reads CASSPQWSTNEKLFF. CDR3 nucleotides: TGTGCCAGCTCACCCCAATGGAGTACTAATGAAAAACTGTTTTTT.

This clone showed up just a few times. This chain connects TRBV19 to TRBJ1-2; TRBD1 might be the D (6 bases). Germline V CDR1 and CDR2: LNHDA, SQIVND (reference sequence). CDR3 size: 16 residues. Trimming pared 3 bases from V and 0 bases from J, leaving 14 bases between. The CDR3 is CASSIPLGQTNYGYTF. CDR3 nucleotide sequence: TGTGCCAGTAGTATCCCCCTAGGACAGACTAACTATGGCTACACCTTC.

V usage is TRBV7-2 and J usage is TRBJ1-1, with D unclear. V lost 3 bases to trimming and J lost 10 bases, with 21 bases between them. Germline CDR1 and CDR2: SGHTA and FQGNSA. CDR3 size: 15 residues. CDR3 in amino acids: CASSFGPLREGRAFF. The CDR3 nucleotides read TGTGCCAGCAGCTTCGGTCCTTTGAGGGAGGGTAGAGCTTTCTTT.

V usage is TRBV15 and J usage is TRBJ1-2; 9 bases agree with TRBD1. CDR3 length: 13 amino acids. Germline V CDR1 and CDR2: LNHNV, YYDKDF (reference sequence). Trimming removed 5 bases from V and 6 bases from J; junction bases left unmatched: 4. The DNA for the CDR3 is TGTGCCACCAGCCCCCGGGACAGGGATGGCTACACCTTC. This encodes CATSPRDRDGYTF.